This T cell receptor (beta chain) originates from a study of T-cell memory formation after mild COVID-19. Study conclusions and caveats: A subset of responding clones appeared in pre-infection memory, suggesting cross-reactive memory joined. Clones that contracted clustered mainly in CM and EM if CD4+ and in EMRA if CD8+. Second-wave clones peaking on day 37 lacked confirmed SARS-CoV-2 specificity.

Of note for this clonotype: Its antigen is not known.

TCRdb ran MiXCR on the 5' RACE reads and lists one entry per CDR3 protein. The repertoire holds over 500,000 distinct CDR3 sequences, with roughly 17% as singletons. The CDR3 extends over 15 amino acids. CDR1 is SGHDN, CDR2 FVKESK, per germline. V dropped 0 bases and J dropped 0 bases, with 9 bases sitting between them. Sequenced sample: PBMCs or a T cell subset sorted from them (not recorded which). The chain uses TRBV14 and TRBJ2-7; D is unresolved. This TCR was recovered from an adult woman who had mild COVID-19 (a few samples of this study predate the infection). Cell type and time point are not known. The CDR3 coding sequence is TGTGCCAGCAGCCAAGAAAAGGTTAGCTCCTACGAGCAGTACTTC. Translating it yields CASSQEKVSSYEQYF.